These 19 T cell receptor beta chains originate from one sample sequenced in a study of CD8 T cells in Susac syndrome. Reverse transcription of roughly 0.45 to 1 ug RNA used random hexamers. TCRdb analysed the immunoSEQ multiplex PCR reads with MiXCR anew, one entry per CDR3 protein. Of about 110,000 distinct CDR3 sequences in the sample, less than 95% were seen once. The sample consisted of CD8+ T cells from PBMCs. The receptors were sampled from a human donor with Susac syndrome.

This clonotype occurred a few times. J is TRBJ2-2 and V is TRBV27, with D uncertain. Trimming stripped 5 bases from V and 3 bases from J, with 4 bases between. This CDR3 region has 12 residues. Germline lookup yields CDR1 MNHEY and CDR2 SMNVEV (reference sequence). The CDR3 sequence is CASSLYTGELFF. Here the CDR3 DNA reads TGTGCCAGCAGTCTCTACACCGGGGAGCTGTTTTTT.

The chain recombines TRBV9 with TRBJ2-5; 7 bases match TRBD2. The V segment lost 3 bases and the J segment 4 bases; nucleotides outside the gene matches: 3. The CDR3 contains 13 residues. Germline values: CDR1 SGDLS, CDR2 YYNGEE. CDR3 coding DNA: TGTGCCAGCAGCGCCTGGGGGGGAGAGACCCAGTACTTC. Translation gives CASSAWGGETQYF.

This chain links TRBV3-1 with TRBJ1-5; D remains ambiguous. The germline V gene encodes CDR1 LGHDT and CDR2 YNNKEL (reference sequence). This CDR3 has 14 residues. Deletions cut 5 bases from V and 0 bases from J, with 8 bases between. This CDR3 reads CASSSDGSNQPQHF. CDR3 DNA sequence: TGTGCCAGCAGCTCTGACGGTAGCAATCAGCCCCAGCATTTT.

The J gene is TRBJ2-7, the V gene TRBV9, with D perhaps given as TRBD1 or TRBD2 (5 bases each). From germline, CDR1 is SGDLS and CDR2 YYNGEE. V dropped 0 bases and J dropped 0 bases, with 13 bases sitting between them. This CDR3 comprises 16 residues. The CDR3 bases are TGTGCCAGCAGCGTAGGAGGGGTAGGGGCCTCCTACGAGCAGTACTTC. It codes for CASSVGGVGASYEQYF.

The rearrangement uses TRBV7-9 and TRBJ1-1, with TRBD1 matching 8 bases. V trimming: 5 bases; J trimming: 5 bases; junction bases outside the gene matches: 13. The CDR3 sequence is 16 residues long. Germline CDR1 SEHNR, CDR2 FQNEAQ (reference sequence). The CDR3 DNA sequence: TGTGCCAGCAGCCTCCCTGCAGGGGGCGTAGGGACTGAAGCTTTCTTT. As protein: CASSLPAGGVGTEAFF.

This clonotype has just a few counts. The V gene is TRBV2, the J gene TRBJ2-1; D ambiguous. The CDR3 runs 11 residues. The V end lost 4 bases, the J end lost 7 bases, and 5 bases lay between the germline ends. Germline CDR1 is SNHLY and CDR2 is FYNNEI. CDR3 region: CASSAGNEQFF. CDR3 bases: TGTGCCAGCAGTGCGGGTAATGAGCAGTTCTTC.

The genes are TRBV20-1 and TRBJ1-2, with D possibly matching TRBD1 (5 bases). The CDR3 sequence is 13 residues long. Trimming stripped 3 bases from V and 8 bases from J, with 16 bases between. The germline V gene encodes CDR1 DFQATT and CDR2 SNEGSKA (reference sequence). CDR3 nucleotides: TGCAGTGCTAGGGACACGCTAACCGGCGGCTACACCTTC. Protein: CSARDTLTGGYTF.

The rearrangement links TRBV12-3 or TRBV12-4 to TRBJ2-4; 7 bases align to TRBD1. CDR3 length: 12 residues. Trimming took 6 bases from V and 7 from J; bases not matched to a gene: 3. CDR3 amino acids: CASSSQGNIQYF. In DNA, the CDR3 is TGTGCCAGCAGCTCACAGGGGAACATTCAGTACTTC.

This CDR3 reads CASSIGSHRQGGSDTQYF. The CDR3 nucleotides read TGTGCCAGTAGTATAGGATCCCACAGACAGGGGGGATCAGATACGCAGTATTTT. The rearrangement joins TRBV19 to TRBJ2-3, with 9 bases matching TRBD1. Germline-derived CDR1 and CDR2 are LNHDA and SQIVND (reference sequence). V lost 1 base, J lost 4 bases, and 12 bases stayed unmatched. This CDR3 has 18 residues.

The chain recombines TRBV9 with TRBJ2-3; 10 bases match TRBD1. V shed 3 bases and J 3 bases; nucleotides not matched to a gene: 4. CDR1 is SGDLS, CDR2 YYNGEE, per germline. The CDR3 sequence is 15 residues long. CDR3 amino acids: CASSAWDRGTDTQYF. The CDR3 bases are TGTGCCAGCAGCGCCTGGGACAGGGGAACAGATACGCAGTATTTT.

The rearrangement joins TRBV6-2 or TRBV6-3 to TRBJ2-3, with 9 nucleotides matching TRBD2. V was clipped by 6 bases and J by 4 bases; unmatched bases: 8. The V gene's germline CDR1 is MNHEY and CDR2 SVGEGT. The CDR3 totals 15 residues. The CDR3 spells CASRGGPSGADTQYF. Written as DNA, the CDR3 is TGTGCCAGCAGAGGAGGGCCTAGCGGGGCAGATACGCAGTATTTT.

V usage is TRBV20-1 and J usage is TRBJ2-1, with TRBD1 matching over 9 bases. The CDR3 length is 14 residues. The germline gives CDR1 DFQATT, CDR2 SNEGSKA (reference sequence). The junction had 10 bases not matched to a gene; V was cut back by 7 bases and J by 6 bases. The CDR3 region is CSVTTGQGGNEQFF. The CDR3, as DNA: TGCAGTGTCACAACGGGACAGGGAGGCAATGAGCAGTTCTTC.

The V and J genes are TRBV5-6 and TRBJ2-1; TRBD2 is a possible D gene (7 bases). The germline CDR1 and CDR2 sequences are SGHDT and YYEEEE. Trimming removed 10 bases at V and 7 bases at J, with 21 bases between. This CDR3 spans 14 amino acids. This CDR3 is CASGGEGGRNEQFF. For the CDR3, the DNA is TGTGCCTCGGGAGGCGAGGGGGGTAGGAATGAGCAGTTCTTC. Filled out from reference TRBV5-6 and TRBJ2-1, the complete variable domain reads DAGVTQSPTHLIKTRGQQVTLRCSPKSGHDTVSWYQQALGQGPQFIFQYYEEEERQRGNFPDRFSGHQFPNYSSELNVNALLLGDSALYLCASGGEGGRNEQFFGPGTRLTVL.

This clonotype was detected once. This CDR3 is CSVAVNYGYTF. The CDR3 DNA reads as TGCAGCGTGGCTGTTAACTATGGCTACACCTTC. This rearrangement joins TRBV29-1 to TRBJ1-2, with unresolved D. Germline V gene data show CDR1 as SQVTM and CDR2 as ANQGSEA. Trimming removed 6 bases from V and 1 base from J, with 6 bases in between. The CDR3 is made up of 11 amino acids.

This clonotype was seen only once. The gene calls are TRBV12-3 or TRBV12-4 and TRBJ1-3; D gene unclear. The V end lost 6 bases, the J end lost 3 bases, and 6 bases lay between the germline ends. The CDR3 length is 12 residues. The CDR3 bases are TGTGCCAGCAGCAGTGATGGAAACACCATATATTTT. Translation gives CASSSDGNTIYF.

The V and J genes are TRBV3-1 and TRBJ2-7; unclear D gene. Germline loops: CDR1 LGHDT, CDR2 YNNKEL (reference sequence). This CDR3 contains 14 residues. Trimming took 0 bases from V and 3 from J, leaving 9 bases between them. CDR3 region: CASSQDVNLYEQYF. In DNA form, the CDR3 reads TGTGCCAGCAGCCAAGATGTCAACCTCTACGAGCAGTACTTC.

This chain connects TRBV5-1 to TRBJ2-7; D uncertain. This CDR3 contains 13 residues. V was shortened by 3 bases and J by 6 bases, with 13 bases between the two germline ends. Germline loops: CDR1 SGHRS, CDR2 YFSETQ. As DNA, the CDR3 is TGCGCCAGCAGCTCCCCACGAGCTGGCGAGCAGTACTTC. It specifies CASSSPRAGEQYF.

The chain recombines TRBV20-1 with TRBJ1-1; 9 bases fit TRBD1. Trimming removed 1 base from V and 3 bases from J; junction bases left unmatched: 3. Germline values: CDR1 DFQATT, CDR2 SNEGSKA (reference sequence). This CDR3 is 14 amino acids long. The CDR3: CSARGDRADTEAFF. The CDR3 DNA follows: TGCAGTGCTAGAGGGGACAGGGCAGACACTGAAGCTTTCTTT.

The V gene is TRBV28, the J gene TRBJ2-1; 13 bases agree with TRBD2. This CDR3 has 15 residues. Germline trimming cut 7 bases from V and 2 bases from J; bases unmatched to any gene: 2. Germline CDR1 MDHEN, CDR2 SYDVKM. CDR3 DNA: TGTGCCAGCAAAACTAGCGGGGGGGCCTACAATGAGCAGTTCTTC. The encoded protein is CASKTSGGAYNEQFF.